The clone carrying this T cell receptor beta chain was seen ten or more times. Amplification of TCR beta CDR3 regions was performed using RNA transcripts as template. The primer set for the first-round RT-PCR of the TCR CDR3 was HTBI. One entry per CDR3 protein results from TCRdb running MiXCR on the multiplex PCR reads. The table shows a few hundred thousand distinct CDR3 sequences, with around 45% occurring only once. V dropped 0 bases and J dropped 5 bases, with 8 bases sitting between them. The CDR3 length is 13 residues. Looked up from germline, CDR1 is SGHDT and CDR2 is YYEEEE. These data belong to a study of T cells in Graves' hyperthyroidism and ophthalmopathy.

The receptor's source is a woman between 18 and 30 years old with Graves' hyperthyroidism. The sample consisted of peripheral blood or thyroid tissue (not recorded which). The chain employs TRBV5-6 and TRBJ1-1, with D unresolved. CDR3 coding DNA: TGTGCCAGCAGCTTGGAACGGCGAACTGAAGCTTTCTTT. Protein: CASSLERRTEAFF.